The next 18 T cell receptor beta chains were all read from a single sample in a study of breast tumors, draining lymph nodes, adjacent tissues. From the multiplex PCR reads, TCRdb called clonotypes with MiXCR, one entry per CDR3 protein. The sample records some 15,000 distinct CDR3 sequences, around 49% being singletons. The sample consisted of tumor-adjacent breast tissue. These receptors were obtained from a female donor with breast cancer. Some clones in this sample may be carry-over from other donors' samples.

This clonotype was recorded at least ten times. A much larger clonotype is one base distant, so this may be a read error. The rearrangement links TRBV6-1 to TRBJ2-7; 7 bases match TRBD2. CDR1 and CDR2 (germline): MNHNS, SASEGT. The V segment lost 6 bases and the J segment 0 bases; nucleotides outside the gene matches: 2. CDR3 length equals 13 residues. The CDR3 reads CASSRLASYEQYF. CDR3 nucleotide sequence: TGTGCCAGCAGCCGACTAGCCTCCTACGAGCAGTACTTC.

At least ten counts were recorded for this clonotype. This chain joins TRBV10-1 and TRBJ2-2; 9 bases line up with TRBD1. Germline CDR1 and CDR2: WNHNN and SYGVQD (reference sequence). The V gene end was trimmed by 2 bases and the J gene end by 6 bases; junction bases not matched to a gene: 1. The length of the CDR3 is 14 residues. CDR3 bases: TGCGCCAGCAGTGAGGGGACAGGGCCCGGGGAGCTGTTTTTT. It encodes CASSEGTGPGELFF.

In this sample, this clonotype turned up many times. V and J are TRBV5-8 and TRBJ1-5; perhaps TRBD1 as D (5 bases). This CDR3 comprises 16 residues. Germline CDR1 reads SGHTS; CDR2 reads YDEGEE. Trimming took 3 bases from V and 2 from J, leaving 15 bases between them. The CDR3, as DNA: TGTGCCAGCAGCTACCCTCAGGGAGTCGGCAATCAGCCCCAGCATTTT. It yields the protein CASSYPQGVGNQPQHF. The full variable domain, with the rest looked up from reference TRBV5-8 and TRBJ1-5, is EAGVTQSPTHLIKTRGQQATLRCSPISGHTSVYWYQQALGLGLQFLLWYDEGEERNRGNFPPRFSGRQFPNYSSELNVNALELEDSALYLCASSYPQGVGNQPQHFGDGTRLSIL.

By share, this clonotype counts as medium-sized. The chain carries TRBV20-1 and TRBJ1-2; D remains ambiguous. Germline V gene data show CDR1 as DFQATT and CDR2 as SNEGSKA (reference sequence). The CDR3 sequence is 12 residues long. V was trimmed by 5 bases and J by 2 bases, leaving 9 bases between them. The CDR3 protein is CSAPARNYGYTF. Here the CDR3 DNA reads TGCAGTGCTCCAGCGAGAAACTATGGCTACACCTTC.

The rearrangement joins TRBV4-3 to TRBJ2-7; a weak D match, TRBD1 (6 bases). The CDR3 covers 15 residues. Germline V gives CDR1 LGHNA, CDR2 YSLEER. V was trimmed by 0 bases and J by 0 bases, leaving 9 bases between them. The CDR3 DNA reads as TGCGCCAGCAGCCAAGATTGGGACACCTCCTACGAGCAGTACTTC. It translates to CASSQDWDTSYEQYF.

The table lists this clonotype with a count of one. The CDR3 DNA is TGTGCCAGCAGCTTAGTGGGACAGGAGCAGTACTTC. It specifies CASSLVGQEQYF. The chain is built from TRBV7-9 and TRBJ2-7, with 7 bases aligning to TRBD1. The CDR3 contains 12 residues. V trimming: 1 base; J trimming: 7 bases; junction bases outside the gene matches: 1. Germline V gene lookup returns CDR1 SEHNR and CDR2 FQNEAQ (reference sequence).

This chain joins TRBV20-1 and TRBJ2-2; a possible D gene is TRBD2 (6 bases). The CDR3 covers 16 residues. Germline lookup yields CDR1 DFQATT and CDR2 SNEGSKA (reference sequence). V lost 4 bases and J lost 1, with 16 bases in between. Here the CDR3 DNA reads TGCAGTGCTACCTCTAGCGATCCTAGGAACACCGGGGAGCTGTTTTTT. Encoded protein: CSATSSDPRNTGELFF.

This CDR3 reads CASRGSGELFF. The CDR3 DNA sequence: TGTGCCAGCAGAGGTAGCGGGGAGCTGTTTTTT. V usage is TRBV5-5 and J usage is TRBJ2-2; D unresolved. Trimming shortened V by 5 bases and J by 7 bases, and 6 bases separated the two germline ends. The CDR3 is made up of 11 amino acids. In germline, CDR1 is SGHKS, CDR2 YYEKEE (reference sequence). Complete variable domain (other parts from reference TRBV5-5 and TRBJ2-2): DAGVTQSPTHLIKTRGQQVTLRCSPISGHKSVSWYQQVLGQGPQFIFQYYEKEERGRGNFPDRFSARQFPNYSSELNVNALLLGDSALYLCASRGSGELFFGEGSRLTVL.

V is TRBV25-1 and J is TRBJ2-1, with 8 bases matching TRBD2. Germline V gene data show CDR1 as MGHDK and CDR2 as SYGVNS. The CDR3 has 18 amino acids. V was clipped by 6 bases and J by 1 base; unmatched bases: 14. The CDR3 DNA follows: TGTGCCAGCAGAGACCCTTCCCCAGCGGGAGCATCCTACAATGAGCAGTTCTTC. This gives the protein CASRDPSPAGASYNEQFF.

This chain connects TRBV10-3 to TRBJ1-2, with TRBD1 identical over 8 bases. V lost 6 bases to trimming and J lost 0 bases; unmatched junction nucleotides: 3. Germline V gives CDR1 ENHRY, CDR2 SYGVKD. The CDR3 extends over 14 amino acids. Written as DNA, the CDR3 is TGTGCCATCAGGGACAGGGACGCTAACTATGGCTACACCTTC. Translation gives CAIRDRDANYGYTF.

There are many counts of this clonotype. This rearrangement joins TRBV18 to TRBJ2-7, with a tentative D call TRBD1 (7 bases). CDR1 KGHSH and CDR2 LQKENI come from the germline V gene. V was trimmed by 2 bases and J by 5 bases, leaving 13 bases between them. This CDR3 has 14 residues. CDR3 sequence reads: CASSPAGGGDEQYF. CDR3 DNA: TGTGCCAGCTCACCAGCAGGGGGAGGAGACGAGCAGTACTTC.

The chain employs TRBV2 and TRBJ2-7; D unresolved. Trimming took 3 bases from V and 0 from J, leaving 6 bases between them. Germline V gene sequence: CDR1 SNHLY, CDR2 FYNNEI. The CDR3 loop spans 13 amino acids. The CDR3 reads CASSEWSSYEQYF. The CDR3 DNA reads TGTGCCAGCAGTGAGTGGAGCTCCTACGAGCAGTACTTC.

About this clonotype itself: Lacking the conserved final phenylalanine or tryptophan, this CDR3 likely reflects a read error. The chain couples TRBV7-3 to TRBJ2-5; possible D gene TRBD2, 5 bases. Per germline, CDR1 SGHTA and CDR2 FQGTGA. The CDR3 has 13 amino acids. The CDR3 loop is CASSLDLGEAQYL. Here the CDR3 DNA reads TGTGCCAGCAGCCTGGACCTGGGAGAGGCCCAGTACCTC.

This clonotype came up many times. The chain recombines TRBV6-2 or TRBV6-3 with TRBJ1-5; TRBD1 matches 9 bases. The CDR3 sequence is 16 residues long. V shed 5 bases, J shed 2 bases, and the junction held 7 bases outside the gene matches. The germline V gene has CDR1 MNHEY and CDR2 SVGEGT. CDR3 sequence (DNA): TGTGCCAGCAGTCACGACAGGGGGTCTCGCAATCAGCCCCAGCATTTT. This translates into CASSHDRGSRNQPQHF.

V is TRBV19 and J is TRBJ2-2; D is perhaps TRBD1 (6 bases). There are 15 residues in the CDR3. V was pared by 5 bases and J by 3 bases, with 13 bases between. Per germline, CDR1 LNHDA and CDR2 SQIVND (reference sequence). The CDR3 region is CASSPVTGHTGELFF. DNA for the CDR3: TGTGCCAGTAGTCCCGTGACAGGACACACCGGGGAGCTGTTTTTT.

By share of the sample, this clonotype is medium-sized. The DNA of the CDR3 is TGTGCCAGCAGTGAACGGACGGGACCGAACACCGGGGAGCTGTTTTTT. This translates into CASSERTGPNTGELFF. The V call is TRBV25-1, the J call TRBJ2-2, with D perhaps given as TRBD1 or TRBD2 (5 bases each). Germline V lookup: CDR1 MGHDK, CDR2 SYGVNS. The CDR3 length is 16 residues. Trimming left V 2 bases short and J 0 bases short, with 10 bases between.

To note about this clonotype: Because it lacks the conserved phenylalanine or tryptophan at the end, this CDR3 is likely a read error. The DNA is omitted, as the CDR3 cannot be located on it reliably, and the CDR3 follows TCRdb's listing. V and J are TRBV19 and TRBJ1-3. Germline values: CDR1 LNHDA, CDR2 SQIVND (reference sequence). Ends included, the CDR3 has 12 residues. CDR3 residues: CASSDSEDTIHL.

This clonotype has just one count. V is TRBV10-1 and J is TRBJ1-1, with no clear D. Germline values: CDR1 WNHNN, CDR2 SYGVQD (reference sequence). The CDR3 runs to 13 residues. V lost 5 bases and J 5 bases, leaving 12 bases between the germline ends. The CDR3 DNA sequence: TGCGCCAGCAGTTGGGGTAGGGAGACTGAAGCTTTCTTT. Protein sequence: CASSWGRETEAFF.